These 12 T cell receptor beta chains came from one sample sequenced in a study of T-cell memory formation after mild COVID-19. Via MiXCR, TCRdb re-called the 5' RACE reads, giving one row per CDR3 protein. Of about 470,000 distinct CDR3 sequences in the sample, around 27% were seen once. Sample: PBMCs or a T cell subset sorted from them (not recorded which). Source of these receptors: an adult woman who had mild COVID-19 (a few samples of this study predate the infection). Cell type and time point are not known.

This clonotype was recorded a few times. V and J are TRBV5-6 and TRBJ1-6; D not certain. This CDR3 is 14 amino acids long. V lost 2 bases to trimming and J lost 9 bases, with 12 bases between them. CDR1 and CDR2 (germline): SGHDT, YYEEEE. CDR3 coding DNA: TGTGCCAGCAGCTTAGGGCAGGATCGTTCACCCCTCCACTTT. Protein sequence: CASSLGQDRSPLHF.

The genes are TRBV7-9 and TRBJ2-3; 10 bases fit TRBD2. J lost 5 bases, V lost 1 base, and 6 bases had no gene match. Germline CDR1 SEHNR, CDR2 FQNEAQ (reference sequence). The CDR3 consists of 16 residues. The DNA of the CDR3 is TGTGCCAGCAGCTTAGGGGCTAGCGGGGGAGAAGATACGCAGTATTTT. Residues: CASSLGASGGEDTQYF.

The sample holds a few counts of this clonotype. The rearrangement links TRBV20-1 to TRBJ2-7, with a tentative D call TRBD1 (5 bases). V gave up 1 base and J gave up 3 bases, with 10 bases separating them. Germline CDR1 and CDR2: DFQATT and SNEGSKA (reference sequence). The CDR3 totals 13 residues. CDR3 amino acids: CSARGSRDYEQYF. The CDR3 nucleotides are TGCAGTGCTAGAGGATCCAGGGACTACGAGCAGTACTTC.

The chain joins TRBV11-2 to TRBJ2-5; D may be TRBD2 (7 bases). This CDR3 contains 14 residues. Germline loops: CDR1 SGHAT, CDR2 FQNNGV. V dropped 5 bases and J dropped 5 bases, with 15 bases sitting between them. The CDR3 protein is CASSKGEGWETQYF. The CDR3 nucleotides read TGTGCCAGCAGCAAGGGGGAGGGTTGGGAGACCCAGTACTTC.

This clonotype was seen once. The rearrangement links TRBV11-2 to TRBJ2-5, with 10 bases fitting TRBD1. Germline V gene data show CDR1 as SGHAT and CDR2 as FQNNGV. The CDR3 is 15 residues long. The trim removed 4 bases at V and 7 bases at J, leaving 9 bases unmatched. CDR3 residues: CASSSPGQGLGTQYF. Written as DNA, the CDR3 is TGTGCCAGCAGCTCCCCGGGACAGGGGCTAGGGACCCAGTACTTC.

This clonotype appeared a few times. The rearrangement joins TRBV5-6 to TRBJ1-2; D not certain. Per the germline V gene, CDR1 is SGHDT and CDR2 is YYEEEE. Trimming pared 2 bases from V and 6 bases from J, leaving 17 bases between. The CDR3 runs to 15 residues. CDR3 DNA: TGTGCCAGCAGCTTTGGGAGTTATGATCTAGATGGCTACACCTTC. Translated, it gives CASSFGSYDLDGYTF.

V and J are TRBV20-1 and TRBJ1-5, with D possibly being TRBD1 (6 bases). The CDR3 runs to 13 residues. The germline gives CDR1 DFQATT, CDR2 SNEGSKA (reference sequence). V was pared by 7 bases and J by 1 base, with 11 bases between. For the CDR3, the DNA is TGCAGTGGGAGGAGGGGGAGCAATCAGCCCCAGCATTTT. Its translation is CSGRRGSNQPQHF.

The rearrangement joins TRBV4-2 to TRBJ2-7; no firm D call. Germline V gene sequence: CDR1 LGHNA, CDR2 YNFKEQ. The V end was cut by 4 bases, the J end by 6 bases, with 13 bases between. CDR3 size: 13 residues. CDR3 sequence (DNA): TGTGCCAGCAGCCCCCCCACCTTGGCCGAGCAGTACTTC. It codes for CASSPPTLAEQYF.

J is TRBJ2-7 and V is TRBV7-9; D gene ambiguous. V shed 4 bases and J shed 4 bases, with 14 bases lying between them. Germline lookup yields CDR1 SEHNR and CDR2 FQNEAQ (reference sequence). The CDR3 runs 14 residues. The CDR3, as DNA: TGTGCCAGCAGCTCATCGGCCCACCATTACGAGCAGTACTTC. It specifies CASSSSAHHYEQYF.

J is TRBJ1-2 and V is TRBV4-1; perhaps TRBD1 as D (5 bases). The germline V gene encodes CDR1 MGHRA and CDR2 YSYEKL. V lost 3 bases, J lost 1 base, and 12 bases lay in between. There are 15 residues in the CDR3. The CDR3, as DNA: TGCGCCAGCAGCCAGGCGCTGACAGTTAACTATGGCTACACCTTC. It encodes CASSQALTVNYGYTF.

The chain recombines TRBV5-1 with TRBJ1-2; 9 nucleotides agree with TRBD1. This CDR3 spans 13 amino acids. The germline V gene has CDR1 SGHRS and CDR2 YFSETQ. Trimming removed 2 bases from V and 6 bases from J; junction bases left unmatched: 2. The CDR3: CASSLQGADGYTF. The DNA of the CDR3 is TGCGCCAGCAGCTTACAGGGGGCGGATGGCTACACCTTC.

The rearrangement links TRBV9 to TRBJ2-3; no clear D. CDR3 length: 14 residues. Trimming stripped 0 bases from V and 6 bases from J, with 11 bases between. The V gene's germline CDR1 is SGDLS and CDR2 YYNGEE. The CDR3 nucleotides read TGTGCCAGCAGCGTAGCATTCCAGACTGATACGCAGTATTTT. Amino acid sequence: CASSVAFQTDTQYF.